These T cell receptor beta chains were read from a single sample in a study of cytomegalovirus exposure and HLA in healthy donors. Measured with immunoSEQ multiplex PCR; TCRdb has only the in-frame clones, and not every one. The top ten clones hold around 32% of a sample with 90,000 or so clones, 80% of them seen once. Sequenced input: PBMCs. These receptors originate from a man aged 50-60 years in good health and CMV-seropositive. Each CDR3 is given with its conserved first and last residue. The D gene is left open where the match is weak. Size is stated for part of the rows, as once, few or many counts, or as a class when the clone is expanded.

d_gene,j_gene,abundance,v_gene,len,CDR3aa,CDR3nt
-,TRBJ1-2,medium-sized,TRBV7-9,13,CASTRGQARGYTF,TGTGCCAGCACCAGGGGCCAGGCTCGGGGCTACACCTTC
TRBD1,TRBJ1-1,few,TRBV27,15,CASSPGTGGHTEAFF,TGTGCCAGCAGCCCGGGGACAGGGGGCCACACTGAAGCTTTCTTT
-,TRBJ2-7,few,TRBV7-8,13,CASSFERVGEQYF,TGTGCCAGCAGCTTCGAGAGGGTTGGGGAGCAGTACTTC
-,TRBJ2-7,-,TRBV5-1,16,CASSPKGDGSSYEQYF,TGCGCCAGCAGCCCTAAGGGGGACGGAAGCTCCTACGAGCAGTACTTC
TRBD1,TRBJ1-4,-,TRBV30,16,CAWSAGTEPINEKLFF,TGTGCCTGGAGTGCAGGGACAGAACCTATTAATGAAAAACTGTTTTTT
-,TRBJ2-7,-,TRBV5-4,15,CASTSPHRPTYEQYF,TGTGCCAGTACGTCCCCTCACAGACCCACCTACGAGCAGTACTTC
-,TRBJ2-1,-,TRBV2,19,CASSFPGLGESSSYNEQFF,TGTGCCAGCAGTTTTCCGGGACTCGGAGAGTCCTCCTCCTACAATGAGCAGTTCTTC
-,TRBJ2-7,once,TRBV19,15,CASSMADDSTYEQYF,TGTGCCAGTAGTATGGCCGACGACAGTACCTACGAGCAGTACTTC
-,TRBJ2-7,few,TRBV4-1,14,CASSQRQLTYEQYF,TGCGCCAGCAGCCAAAGACAGCTTACCTACGAGCAGTACTTC
-,TRBJ1-3,-,TRBV12-5,17,CASGLGLRVASGNTIYF,TGTGCTAGTGGTTTGGGTCTTCGGGTCGCCTCTGGAAACACCATATATTTT
-,TRBJ2-7,once,TRBV6-1,12,CASSGLDYEQYF,TGTGCCAGCAGTGGGCTAGACTACGAGCAGTACTTC
-,TRBJ2-7,-,TRBV10-3,11,CAISSGYEQYF,TGTGCCATCAGCTCAGGCTACGAGCAGTACTTC
TRBD2,TRBJ2-2,once,TRBV7-2,15,CASSKTSGRGGELFF,TGTGCCAGCAGCAAGACTAGCGGGAGAGGCGGGGAGCTGTTTTTT
TRBD1,TRBJ1-1,-,TRBV19,14,CASSIGQGVTEAFF,TGTGCCAGTAGTATAGGACAGGGCGTGACTGAAGCTTTCTTT
-,TRBJ2-7,-,TRBV5-4,14,CASSTRAGNYEQYF,TGTGCCAGCAGTACCAGGGCCGGCAACTACGAGCAGTACTTC
-,TRBJ2-3,-,TRBV5-1,11,CASRREDTQYF,TGCGCCAGCAGGAGAGAAGATACGCAGTATTTT
-,TRBJ1-5,-,TRBV19,13,CASQGMGNQPQHF,TGTGCCAGCCAGGGTATGGGCAATCAGCCCCAGCATTTT
TRBD1,TRBJ2-7,-,TRBV30,13,CAWSGSQGGEQYF,TGTGCCTGGTCTGGATCACAGGGGGGCGAGCAGTACTTC
TRBD2,TRBJ2-3,once,TRBV2,15,CASSDRLAGVHTQYF,TGTGCCAGCAGTGACCGACTAGCGGGAGTGCACACGCAGTATTTT
-,TRBJ2-5,-,TRBV30,11,CAWGSRETQYF,TGTGCCTGGGGGAGTAGGGAGACCCAGTACTTC
TRBD1,TRBJ2-1,-,TRBV7-9,16,CSSSVTTGAAYNEQFF,TGTTCCAGCAGCGTAACGACAGGGGCGGCCTACAATGAGCAGTTCTTC
-,TRBJ2-5,-,TRBV18,15,CASSPPARGGETQYF,TGTGCCAGCTCACCACCGGCCAGGGGTGGGGAGACCCAGTACTTC
-,TRBJ2-1,-,TRBV19,16,CASSIGGLHWGSEQFF,TGTGCCAGTAGTATTGGGGGCCTTCACTGGGGATCTGAGCAGTTCTTC
TRBD1,TRBJ2-1,-,TRBV5-4,15,CASSISGTVYNEQFF,TGTGCCAGCAGCATATCCGGGACAGTTTACAATGAGCAGTTCTTC
TRBD1,TRBJ2-1,few,TRBV5-4,17,CASSLGVSRTGRNEQFF,TGTGCCAGCAGCTTGGGAGTCTCGCGGACAGGGCGCAATGAGCAGTTCTTC
-,TRBJ2-2,-,TRBV15,17,CATSRDYNSRNTGELFF,TGTGCCACCAGCAGAGATTATAACAGTAGGAACACCGGGGAGCTGTTTTTT
-,TRBJ2-1,-,TRBV7-9,14,CASWGRLMDNEQFF,TGTGCCAGCTGGGGGAGGCTCATGGACAATGAGCAGTTCTTC
-,TRBJ2-4,-,TRBV5-8,11,CASSFDQEPYF,TGTGCCAGCAGCTTCGACCAGGAACCGTACTTC
TRBD1,TRBJ2-7,medium-sized,TRBV6-1,12,CASSGGQGAQYF,TGTGCCAGCAGCGGGGGACAGGGTGCGCAGTACTTC
TRBD1,TRBJ2-7,-,TRBV5-8,17,CASSLGGDSGISYEQYF,TGTGCCAGCAGCTTGGGAGGGGACAGTGGGATCTCCTACGAGCAGTACTTC
TRBD1,TRBJ1-2,-,TRBV30,13,CAWTATGSGGYTF,TGTGCCTGGACCGCGACAGGGTCCGGAGGCTACACCTTC
-,TRBJ2-5,-,TRBV21-1,21,CASSKEETSGPTGMSGETQYF,TGTGCCAGCAGCAAAGAAGAGACTAGCGGCCCCACAGGAATGTCGGGAGAGACCCAGTACTTC
TRBD2,TRBJ2-5,-,TRBV7-9,13,CASSDSGSQEQYF,TGTGCCAGCAGTGATAGCGGGTCGCAGGAGCAGTACTTC
TRBD1,TRBJ2-1,-,TRBV19,15,CASSFRDRAYNEQFF,TGTGCCAGTAGTTTCCGAGACAGGGCTTACAATGAGCAGTTCTTC
TRBD1,TRBJ1-6,-,TRBV2,15,CASSGEQGKNSPLHF,TGTGCCAGCAGTGGGGAACAGGGGAAGAATTCACCCCTCCACTTT
-,TRBJ2-3,few,TRBV7-8,14,CASSFSSSTDTQYF,TGTGCCAGCAGCTTTAGCAGTAGCACAGATACGCAGTATTTT
-,TRBJ2-1,-,TRBV7-9,11,CSSSSLNEQFF,TGTTCCAGCAGCTCCCTAAATGAGCAGTTCTTC
-,TRBJ1-6,-,TRBV27,13,CASTMDSHSPLHF,TGTGCCAGCACCATGGACAGCCATTCACCCCTCCACTTT
-,TRBJ1-2,-,TRBV5-1,13,CASSLVTDYGYTF,TGCGCCAGCAGCTTGGTAACAGACTATGGCTACACCTTC
TRBD1,TRBJ1-5,-,TRBV19,15,CASRPGQGGNQPQHF,TGTGCCAGCCGCCCCGGACAGGGGGGCAATCAGCCCCAGCATTTT
-,TRBJ2-2,-,TRBV5-1,15,CASSWDSPNTGELFF,TGCGCCAGCAGCTGGGACTCCCCGAACACCGGGGAGCTGTTTTTT
-,TRBJ1-2,-,TRBV4-3,15,CASSQARGGLGGYTF,TGCGCCAGCAGCCAAGCCCGGGGGGGCCTGGGGGGCTACACCTTC
-,TRBJ2-2,once,TRBV10-1,15,CASSESYSNTGELFF,TGCGCCAGCAGTGAGTCGTACTCGAACACCGGGGAGCTGTTTTTT
TRBD2,TRBJ2-3,-,TRBV29-1,14,CSVVGGDGLGTQYF,TGCAGCGTTGTGGGGGGGGATGGGCTTGGTACGCAGTATTTT
-,TRBJ2-2,-,TRBV19,17,CASSFLWRATNTGELFF,TGTGCCAGTAGTTTCCTCTGGCGGGCGACAAACACCGGGGAGCTGTTTTTT
-,TRBJ2-3,-,TRBV6-1,11,CASSPDWMQYF,TGTGCCAGCAGCCCGGACTGGATGCAGTATTTT
-,TRBJ2-4,-,TRBV5-1,19,CASSLGDDGRGRAKNIQYF,TGCGCCAGCAGCTTGGGGGATGACGGCCGGGGGAGAGCCAAAAACATTCAGTACTTC
TRBD2,TRBJ2-7,-,TRBV27,17,CASSLYSGRGIPYEQYF,TGTGCCAGCAGTTTATATAGCGGGAGAGGTATCCCCTACGAGCAGTACTTC
TRBD2,TRBJ2-1,-,TRBV15,19,CATSRVRGRGRSSYNEQFF,TGTGCCACCAGCAGAGTCCGCGGGAGGGGCCGCAGCTCCTACAATGAGCAGTTCTTC
TRBD2,TRBJ2-7,-,TRBV2,15,CASSGPAGYPREQYF,TGTGCCAGCAGTGGTCCAGCGGGATATCCTAGGGAGCAGTACTTC
-,TRBJ2-1,-,TRBV5-1,16,CASSLEQRIAYNEQFF,TGCGCCAGCAGCTTGGAGCAGCGGATCGCCTACAATGAGCAGTTCTTC